The rows below give T cell receptor beta chains drawn from one sample of a study of shared clonotypes between healthy human individuals. Profiled with immunoSEQ multiplex PCR; TCRdb holds only in-frame clones, not every one. The table lists roughly 1,600,000 clones, about 98.5% of them singletons, with about 0.4% in the top ten. Sequencing was carried out using naive CD4+ T cells sorted from blood. These receptors were obtained from a young man in good health. Both conserved end residues are part of each CDR3. D genes are given only for firm matches.

D gene	V gene	CDR3 protein
NA	TRBV29-1	CSGSQGPEAFF
NA	TRBV10-3	CAISGDPLSTNEKLFF
NA	TRBV28	CASTQSNQPQHF
NA	TRBV7-2	CASSLEGSSYNEQFF
TRBD1	TRBV10-2	CASSLTGDPTDTQYF
NA	TRBV6-6	CASSSGGAETQYF
TRBD2	TRBV5-5	CASSFRPGGLVVNETQYF
NA	TRBV12-5	CASGFLQLETQYF
NA	TRBV19	CASSITVSYNEQFF
TRBD1	TRBV27	CASSTRLTGGIQETQYF
TRBD2	TRBV7-2	CASSFGLAGPVDTQYF
NA	TRBV5-8	CASSDSVTQYF
NA	TRBV19	CASSIDQGGIKTQYF
NA	TRBV5-4	CASSFSVQETQYF
TRBD2	TRBV5-1	CASSLDGRLTRDEQFF
NA	TRBV18	CASSPGPRGDTQYF
TRBD1	TRBV5-5	CASIRQGVSRVNTEAFF
TRBD2	TRBV30	CAWSRAGVYTDTQYF
TRBD1	TRBV5-1	CASSLLGQPQRGQFF
TRBD1	TRBV19	CASQGARGNQPQHF
NA	TRBV28	CASGNGGETNYGYTF
TRBD1	TRBV7-9	CASSSGQGEKLFF
TRBD1	TRBV19	CASSTLQGTASYGYTF
NA	TRBV9	CASSVADFSYEQYF
TRBD1	TRBV7-9	CASSLGGTGDETQYF
TRBD2	TRBV11-2	CASSLFRLAGGRTGELFF
NA	TRBV18	CASSPRQPNSYEQYF
NA	TRBV18	CASSPEGGYGYTF
NA	TRBV6-5	CASSYWLAGEYNEQFF
TRBD2	TRBV15	CATSRSPSGSYEQYF
NA	TRBV11-2	CASSFLASSYNEQFF
TRBD2	TRBV4-1	CASSPRLAGDPGELFF
NA	TRBV5-1	CASRGGPTEDTQYF
TRBD2	TRBV28	CASSPVTSVLSGANVLTF
NA	TRBV6-1	CASSVQGNTIYF